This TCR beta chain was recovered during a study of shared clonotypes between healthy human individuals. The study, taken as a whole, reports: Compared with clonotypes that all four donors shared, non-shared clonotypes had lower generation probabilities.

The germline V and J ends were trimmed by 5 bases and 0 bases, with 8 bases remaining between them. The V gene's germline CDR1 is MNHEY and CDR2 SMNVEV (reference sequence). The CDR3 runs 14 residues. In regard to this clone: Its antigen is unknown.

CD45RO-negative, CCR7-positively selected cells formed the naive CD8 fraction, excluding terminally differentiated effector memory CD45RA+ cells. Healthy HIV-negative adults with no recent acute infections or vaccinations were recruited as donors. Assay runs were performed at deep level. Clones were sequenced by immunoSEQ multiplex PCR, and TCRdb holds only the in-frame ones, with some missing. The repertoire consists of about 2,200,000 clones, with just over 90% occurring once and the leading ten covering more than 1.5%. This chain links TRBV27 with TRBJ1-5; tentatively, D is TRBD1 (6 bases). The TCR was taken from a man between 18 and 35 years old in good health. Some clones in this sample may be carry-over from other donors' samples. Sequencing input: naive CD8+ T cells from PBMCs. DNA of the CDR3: TGTGCCAGCAGTCGGGACATTAGCAATCAGCCCCAGCATTTT. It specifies CASSRDISNQPQHF.